This is a list of T cell receptor beta chains from one sample in a study of neurological immune-mediated disorders. MiXCR was run by TCRdb on the 5' RACE reads, yielding one entry per CDR3 protein. Among about 92,000 distinct CDR3 sequences listed, roughly 3.2% were seen once. Material: PBMCs. The receptors stem from a woman between 45 and 65 years old with multiple sclerosis. The CDR3 runs from the conserved cysteine through the conserved F or W. Fields, in order: clone size, CDR3 length, V gene, J gene, D gene, CDR3 protein, CDR3 DNA. The D gene is left open where the match is weak. Size is stated as how often the clone was seen (once, few, many) or a class if it is expanded.

size: many; length: 15; V: TRBV4-3; J: TRBJ1-3; D: NA; CDR3: CASSQGRGTGNTIYF; DNA: TGCGCCAGCAGCCAGGGTCGGGGAACTGGAAACACCATATATTTT
size: many; length: 14; V: TRBV7-2; J: TRBJ2-7; D: NA; CDR3: CASSSRTGPYEQYF; DNA: TGTGCCAGCAGCTCACGGACTGGTCCGTACGAGCAGTACTTC
size: many; length: 13; V: TRBV5-6; J: TRBJ2-3; D: NA; CDR3: CASSLPNLNTQYF; DNA: TGTGCCAGCAGCTTACCAAACCTTAATACGCAGTATTTT
size: many; length: 15; V: TRBV11-2; J: TRBJ1-3; D: NA; CDR3: CASSSLQAAGNTIYF; DNA: TGTGCCAGCAGCTCCTTACAGGCGGCTGGAAACACCATATATTTT
size: many; length: 14; V: TRBV12-3/TRBV12-4; J: TRBJ2-3; D: NA; CDR3: CASSFRQNTDTQYF; DNA: TGTGCCAGCAGTTTCAGGCAGAACACAGATACGCAGTATTTT
size: many; length: 16; V: TRBV20-1; J: TRBJ2-1; D: TRBD2; CDR3: CSARRTSGGAGNEQFF; DNA: TGCAGTGCTAGGCGGACTAGCGGGGGGGCCGGCAATGAGCAGTTCTTC
size: few; length: 13; V: TRBV5-1; J: TRBJ2-1; D: NA; CDR3: CASSWELQGSKFF; DNA: TGCGCCAGCAGCTGGGAGTTACAGGGTTCTAAGTTCTTC
size: many; length: 13; V: TRBV20-1; J: TRBJ2-2; D: TRBD1; CDR3: CSARGDRAGELFF; DNA: TGCAGTGCTAGAGGAGACAGGGCCGGGGAGCTGTTTTTT
size: many; length: 16; V: TRBV5-1; J: TRBJ2-3; D: NA; CDR3: CASSLGDSSSTDTQYF; DNA: TGCGCCAGCAGCTTAGGGGACTCGTCTAGCACAGATACGCAGTATTTT
size: many; length: 13; V: TRBV6-2/TRBV6-3; J: TRBJ1-1; D: NA; CDR3: CASRPGGGTEAFF; DNA: TGTGCCAGCAGACCGGGAGGGGGCACTGAAGCTTTCTTT
size: many; length: 15; V: TRBV12-3/TRBV12-4; J: TRBJ1-2; D: TRBD1; CDR3: CASSHGTGWGYGYTF; DNA: TGTGCCAGCAGTCACGGGACAGGGTGGGGCTATGGCTACACCTTC
size: many; length: 15; V: TRBV5-1; J: TRBJ2-2; D: TRBD1; CDR3: CASAVDGTGAGELFF; DNA: TGCGCCAGCGCGGTTGATGGTACAGGGGCCGGGGAGCTGTTTTTT
size: many; length: 16; V: TRBV4-3; J: TRBJ1-4; D: NA; CDR3: CASSQDWGAAWEKLFF; DNA: TGCGCCAGCAGCCAAGATTGGGGGGCAGCATGGGAAAAACTGTTTTTT
size: many; length: 10; V: TRBV29-1; J: TRBJ1-4; D: NA; CDR3: CSAEQEKLFF; DNA: TGCAGCGCCGAACAAGAAAAACTGTTTTTT
size: many; length: 12; V: TRBV4-2; J: TRBJ2-7; D: NA; CDR3: CASSRPSGEQYF; DNA: TGTGCCAGCAGCCGGCCTAGTGGCGAGCAGTACTTC
size: many; length: 10; V: TRBV20-1; J: TRBJ2-7; D: NA; CDR3: CSASERETYF; DNA: TGCAGTGCTAGTGAACGGGAAACGTACTTC
size: many; length: 16; V: TRBV6-5; J: TRBJ2-2; D: TRBD2; CDR3: CASGSGTSVGTGELFF; DNA: TGTGCCAGCGGGTCGGGGACTAGCGTCGGGACCGGGGAGCTGTTTTTT
size: many; length: 12; V: TRBV12-3/TRBV12-4; J: TRBJ2-1; D: NA; CDR3: CASSLAGVEQFF; DNA: TGTGCCAGCAGTTTAGCCGGAGTCGAGCAGTTCTTC